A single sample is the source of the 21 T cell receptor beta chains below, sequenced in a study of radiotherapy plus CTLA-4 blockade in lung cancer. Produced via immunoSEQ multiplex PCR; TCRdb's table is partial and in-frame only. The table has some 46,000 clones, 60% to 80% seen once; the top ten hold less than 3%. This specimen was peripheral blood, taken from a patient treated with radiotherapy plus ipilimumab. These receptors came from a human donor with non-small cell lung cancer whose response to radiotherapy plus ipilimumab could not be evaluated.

CDR3 sequence: CASSFDRAPGWPQHF. CDR3 nucleotide sequence: TGTGCCAGCAGCTTTGACAGGGCCCCGGGTTGGCCCCAGCATTTT. The V gene is TRBV7-2, the J gene TRBJ1-5, with 7 bases identical to TRBD1. From germline, CDR1 is SGHTA and CDR2 FQGNSA. Germline trimming cut 3 bases from V and 9 bases from J; bases unmatched to any gene: 11. This CDR3 contains 15 residues.

CDR3 sequence: CASTRDRGRTEAFF. As DNA, the CDR3 is TGTGCCAGCACCCGGGACAGGGGCCGGACTGAAGCTTTCTTT. The chain combines TRBV6-5 with TRBJ1-1; 10 bases line up with TRBD1. After removal of 7 bases from V and 5 bases from J, the junction contained 7 bases not matched to a gene. Germline values: CDR1 MNHEY, CDR2 SVGAGI. The CDR3 runs to 14 residues.

The CDR3 DNA reads as TGTGCCAGCAGCTCTCGACGGACAGGGGCCTACGAGCAGTACTTC. It translates to CASSSRRTGAYEQYF. This sequence joins TRBV7-9 and TRBJ2-7; 9 bases line up with TRBD1. This CDR3 has 15 residues. V lost 4 bases, J lost 2 bases, and 6 bases stayed unmatched. Germline V gene sequence: CDR1 SEHNR, CDR2 FQNEAQ (reference sequence).

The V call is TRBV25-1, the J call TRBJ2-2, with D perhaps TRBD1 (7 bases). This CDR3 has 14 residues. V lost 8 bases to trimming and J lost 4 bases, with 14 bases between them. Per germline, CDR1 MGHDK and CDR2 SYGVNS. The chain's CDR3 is CASRETGTTGELFF. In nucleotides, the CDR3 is TGTGCCAGCCGGGAGACAGGGACCACCGGGGAGCTGTTTTTT.

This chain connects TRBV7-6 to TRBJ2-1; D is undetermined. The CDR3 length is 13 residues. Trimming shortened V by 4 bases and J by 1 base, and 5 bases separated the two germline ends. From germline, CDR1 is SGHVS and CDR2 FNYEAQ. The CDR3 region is CASSWQSYNEQFF. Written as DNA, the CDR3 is TGTGCCAGCAGCTGGCAATCCTACAATGAGCAGTTCTTC.

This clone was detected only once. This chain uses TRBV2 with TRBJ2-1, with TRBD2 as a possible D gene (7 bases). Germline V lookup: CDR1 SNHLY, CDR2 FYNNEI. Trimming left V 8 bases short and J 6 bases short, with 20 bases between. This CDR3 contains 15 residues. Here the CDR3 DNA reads TGTGCCAGCCACAGAGGGGGGGCCGATTTCAATGAGCAGTTCTTC. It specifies CASHRGGADFNEQFF. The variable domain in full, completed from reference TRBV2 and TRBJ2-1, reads EPEVTQTPSHQVTQMGQEVILRCVPISNHLYFYWYRQILGQKVEFLVSFYNNEISEKSEIFDDQFSVERPDGSNFTLKIRSTKLEDSAMYFCASHRGGADFNEQFFGPGTRLTVL.

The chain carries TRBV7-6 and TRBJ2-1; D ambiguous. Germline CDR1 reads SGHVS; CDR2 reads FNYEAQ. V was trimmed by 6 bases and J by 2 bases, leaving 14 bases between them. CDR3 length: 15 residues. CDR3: CASRRTELPYNEQFF. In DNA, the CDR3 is TGTGCCAGCAGAAGAACAGAGTTGCCCTACAATGAGCAGTTCTTC.

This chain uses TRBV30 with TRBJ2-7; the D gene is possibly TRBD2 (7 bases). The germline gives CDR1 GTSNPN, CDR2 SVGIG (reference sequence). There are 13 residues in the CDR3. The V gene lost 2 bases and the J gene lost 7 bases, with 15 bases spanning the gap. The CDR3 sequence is CAWSRAGRGEQYF. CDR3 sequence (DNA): TGTGCCTGGAGTCGGGCGGGGAGGGGGGAGCAGTACTTC.

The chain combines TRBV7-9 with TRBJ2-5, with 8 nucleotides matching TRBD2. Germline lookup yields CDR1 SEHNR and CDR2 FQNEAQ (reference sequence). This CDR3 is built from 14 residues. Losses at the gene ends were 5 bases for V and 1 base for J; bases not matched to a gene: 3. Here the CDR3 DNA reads TGTGCCAGCAGCCCGCGGGGGGCCCAAGAGACCCAGTACTTC. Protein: CASSPRGAQETQYF.

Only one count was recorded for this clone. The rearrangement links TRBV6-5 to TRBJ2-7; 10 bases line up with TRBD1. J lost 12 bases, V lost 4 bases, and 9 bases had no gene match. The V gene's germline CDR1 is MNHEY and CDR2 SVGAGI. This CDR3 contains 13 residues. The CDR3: CASSSGGTGEPYF. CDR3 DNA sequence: TGTGCCAGCAGTTCTGGGGGGACAGGGGAACCGTACTTC.

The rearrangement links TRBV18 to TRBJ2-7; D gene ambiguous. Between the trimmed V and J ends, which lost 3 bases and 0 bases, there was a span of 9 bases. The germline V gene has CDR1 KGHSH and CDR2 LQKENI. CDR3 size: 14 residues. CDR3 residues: CASSPERVSYEQYF. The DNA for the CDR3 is TGTGCCAGCTCACCGGAACGGGTCTCCTACGAGCAGTACTTC.

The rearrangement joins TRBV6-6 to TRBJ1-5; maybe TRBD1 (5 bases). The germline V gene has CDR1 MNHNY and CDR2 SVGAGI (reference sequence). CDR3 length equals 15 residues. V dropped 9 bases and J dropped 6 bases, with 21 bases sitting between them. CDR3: CASVPSGGGTQPQHF. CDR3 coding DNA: TGTGCCAGTGTCCCCTCCGGGGGGGGGACTCAGCCCCAGCATTTT.

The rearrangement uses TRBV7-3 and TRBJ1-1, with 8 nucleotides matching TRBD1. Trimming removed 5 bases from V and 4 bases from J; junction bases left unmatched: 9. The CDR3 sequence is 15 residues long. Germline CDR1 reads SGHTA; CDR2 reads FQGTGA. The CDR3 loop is CASSLVTGVPTEAFF. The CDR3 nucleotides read TGTGCCAGCAGCCTAGTGACAGGGGTTCCCACTGAAGCTTTCTTT.

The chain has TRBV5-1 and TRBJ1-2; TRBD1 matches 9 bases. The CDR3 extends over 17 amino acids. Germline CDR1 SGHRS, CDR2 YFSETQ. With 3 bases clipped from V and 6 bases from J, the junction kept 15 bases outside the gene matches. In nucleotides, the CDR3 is TGCGCCAGCAGCTCCGGGACAGGGTCCTCCTACTCCCATGGCTACACCTTC. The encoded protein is CASSSGTGSSYSHGYTF.

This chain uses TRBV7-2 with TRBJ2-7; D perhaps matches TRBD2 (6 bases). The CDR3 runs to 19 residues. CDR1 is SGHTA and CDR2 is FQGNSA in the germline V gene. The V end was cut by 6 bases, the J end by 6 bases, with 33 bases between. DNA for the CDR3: TGTGCCAGCAGTAAGTTTGGAGGGGCGAATGTCCGTATCCGTAGCGAGCAGTACTTC. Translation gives CASSKFGGANVRIRSEQYF.

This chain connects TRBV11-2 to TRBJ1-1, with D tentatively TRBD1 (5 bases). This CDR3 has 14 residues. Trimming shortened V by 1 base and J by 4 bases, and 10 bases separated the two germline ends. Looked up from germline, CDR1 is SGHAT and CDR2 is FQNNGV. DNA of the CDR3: TGTGCCAGCAGCTTAGGCGGGGGTCGCACTGAAGCTTTCTTT. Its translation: CASSLGGGRTEAFF.

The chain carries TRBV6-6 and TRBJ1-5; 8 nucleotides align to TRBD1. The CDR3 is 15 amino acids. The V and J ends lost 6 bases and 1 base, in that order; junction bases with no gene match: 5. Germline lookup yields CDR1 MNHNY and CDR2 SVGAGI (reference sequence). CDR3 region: CASRDTGGSNQPQHF. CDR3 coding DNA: TGTGCCAGCAGGGATACAGGGGGAAGCAATCAGCCCCAGCATTTT.

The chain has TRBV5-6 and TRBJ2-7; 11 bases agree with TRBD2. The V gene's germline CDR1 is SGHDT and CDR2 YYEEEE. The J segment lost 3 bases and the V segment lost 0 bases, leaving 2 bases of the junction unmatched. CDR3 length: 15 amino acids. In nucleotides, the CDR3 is TGTGCCAGCAGCTTGGGACTAGCGGGGATCTACGAGCAGTACTTC. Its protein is CASSLGLAGIYEQYF.

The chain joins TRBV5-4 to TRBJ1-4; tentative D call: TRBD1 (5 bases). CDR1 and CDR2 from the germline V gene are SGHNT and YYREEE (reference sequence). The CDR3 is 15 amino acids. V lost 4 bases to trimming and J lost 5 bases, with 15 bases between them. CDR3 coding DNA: TGTGCCAGCAGCCCCCGGGGGGGTGTAAATGAAAAACTGTTTTTT. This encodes CASSPRGGVNEKLFF.

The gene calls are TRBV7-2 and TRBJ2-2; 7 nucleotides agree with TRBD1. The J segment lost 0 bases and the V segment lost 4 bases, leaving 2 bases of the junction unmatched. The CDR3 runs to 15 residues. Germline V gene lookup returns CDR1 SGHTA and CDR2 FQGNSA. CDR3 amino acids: CASSSDRTNTGELFF. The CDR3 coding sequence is TGTGCCAGCAGCTCGGACAGGACGAACACCGGGGAGCTGTTTTTT.

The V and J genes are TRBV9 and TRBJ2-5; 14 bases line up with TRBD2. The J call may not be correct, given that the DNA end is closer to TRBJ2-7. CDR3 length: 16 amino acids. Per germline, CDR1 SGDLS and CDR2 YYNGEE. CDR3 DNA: TGTGCCAGCAGCCTTGGACTAGCGGGGGGAAACTACGAGCAGTACTTC. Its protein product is CASSLGLAGGNYEQYF.